These 11 T cell receptor beta chains were all obtained from the same sample, sequenced in a study of blood T cell repertoires in COVID-19 (dated by TCRdb to between 2020 and 2021). Library prep was done by the immunoSEQ multiplex PCR assay. Held by TCRdb, this immuneACCESS table contains in-frame sequences only and omits some clones. Under half of the omission traces to an unresolved V gene where checked; the cause of the rest is unknown. This sample has about 170,000 clones in its table, and about four fifths of those were observed once. Clones ranked in the top ten supply over 9.5% of the sample. Specimen: peripheral blood. The receptors stem from a woman older than 75 with active or convalescent COVID-19.

The rearrangement links TRBV5-6 to TRBJ1-6, with TRBD1 matching over 9 bases. Germline V CDR1 and CDR2: SGHDT, YYEEEE. The CDR3 runs to 15 residues. The trim removed 4 bases at V and 9 bases at J, leaving 8 bases unmatched. This CDR3 is CASSSPGQGSSPLHF. CDR3 bases: TGTGCCAGCAGCAGTCCGGGACAGGGAAGTTCACCCCTCCACTTT.

This chain joins TRBV28 and TRBJ1-2; D is unclear. V was shortened by 8 bases and J by 1 base, with 8 bases between the two germline ends. Germline assignment: CDR1 MDHEN and CDR2 SYDVKM. This CDR3 region has 12 residues. The chain's CDR3 is CASGSNNYGYTF. CDR3 DNA: TGTGCCAGCGGTAGCAATAACTATGGCTACACCTTC.

V gene TRBV15 combines with J gene TRBJ1-4, with unresolved D. The CDR3 sequence is 13 residues long. Germline V gene lookup returns CDR1 LNHNV and CDR2 YYDKDF (reference sequence). Deletions cut 0 bases from V and 14 bases from J, with 13 bases between. The CDR3, as DNA: TGTGCCACCAGCAGAGATATGCAGGCTGGGCTGTTTTTT. Protein sequence: CATSRDMQAGLFF.

The V and J genes are TRBV28 and TRBJ2-1; 10 bases fit TRBD2. J was trimmed by 6 bases and V by 5 bases; bases with no gene match: 7. The CDR3 is 15 amino acids. The germline CDR1 and CDR2 sequences are MDHEN and SYDVKM. The CDR3 region is CASSPTSGKINEQFF. CDR3 coding DNA: TGTGCCAGCAGTCCAACTAGCGGGAAGATCAATGAGCAGTTCTTC.

The gene calls are TRBV6-5 and TRBJ1-2, with TRBD1 matching 7 bases. This CDR3 is built from 14 residues. CDR1 is MNHEY and CDR2 is SVGAGI in the germline V gene. Trimming removed 4 bases from V and 7 bases from J; junction bases left unmatched: 9. CDR3 residues: CASSSGQAASGYTF. The CDR3 nucleotides read TGTGCCAGCAGTTCCGGACAGGCCGCGAGTGGCTACACCTTC.

V usage is TRBV12-3 or TRBV12-4 and J usage is TRBJ1-3, with TRBD1 as a possible D gene (5 bases). This CDR3 region has 13 residues. With 5 bases removed from V and 4 bases from J, the gap between germline ends came to 9 bases. Here the CDR3 reads CASSQGIGNTIYF. In DNA form, the CDR3 reads TGTGCCAGCAGTCAGGGAATCGGAAACACCATATATTTT.

The V and J genes are TRBV9 and TRBJ2-3; D is unclear. The CDR3 sequence is 15 residues long. From germline, CDR1 is SGDLS and CDR2 YYNGEE. V was cut by 0 bases and J by 0 bases, with 8 bases left in between. The CDR3 region has the DNA TGTGCCAGCAGCGTAGACGGAGCTAGCACAGATACGCAGTATTTT. Translating it yields CASSVDGASTDTQYF.

The chain combines TRBV5-6 with TRBJ2-7, with a weak D call TRBD1 (6 bases). Trimming left V 0 bases short and J 0 bases short, with 13 bases between. Germline CDR1 and CDR2: SGHDT and YYEEEE. The CDR3 contains 16 residues. CDR3 residues: CASSLGYRENSYEQYF. The CDR3, as DNA: TGTGCCAGCAGCTTGGGTTACAGGGAAAACTCCTACGAGCAGTACTTC.

The genes are TRBV21-1 and TRBJ2-7; the D call TRBD2 from the table was never checked on the DNA. TRBV21-1 is reported as a pseudogene. The CDR3 is 10 amino acids. Here the CDR3 DNA reads TGTGCCAGCCGGGGATACGAGCAGTACTTC. This codes for CASRGYEQYF.

This clone is labeled medium-sized. The genes are TRBV30 and TRBJ1-1; tentatively, D is TRBD1 (5 bases). Trimming removed 4 bases from V and 1 base from J, with 10 bases in between. CDR1 is GTSNPN and CDR2 is SVGIG in the germline V gene (reference sequence). The CDR3 runs to 13 residues. CDR3 residues: CAWTRASNTEAFF. In nucleotides, the CDR3 is TGTGCCTGGACCAGGGCCTCGAACACTGAAGCTTTCTTT.

The chain joins TRBV14 to TRBJ1-6, with 7 positions matching TRBD1. The CDR3 consists of 15 residues. V lost 1 base to trimming and J lost 7 bases; unmatched junction nucleotides: 4. Germline V gene data show CDR1 as SGHDN and CDR2 as FVKESK. The CDR3 coding sequence is TGTGCCAGCAGCCAAGTCGGAGGGGGCAATTCACCCCTCCACTTT. Its protein is CASSQVGGGNSPLHF.